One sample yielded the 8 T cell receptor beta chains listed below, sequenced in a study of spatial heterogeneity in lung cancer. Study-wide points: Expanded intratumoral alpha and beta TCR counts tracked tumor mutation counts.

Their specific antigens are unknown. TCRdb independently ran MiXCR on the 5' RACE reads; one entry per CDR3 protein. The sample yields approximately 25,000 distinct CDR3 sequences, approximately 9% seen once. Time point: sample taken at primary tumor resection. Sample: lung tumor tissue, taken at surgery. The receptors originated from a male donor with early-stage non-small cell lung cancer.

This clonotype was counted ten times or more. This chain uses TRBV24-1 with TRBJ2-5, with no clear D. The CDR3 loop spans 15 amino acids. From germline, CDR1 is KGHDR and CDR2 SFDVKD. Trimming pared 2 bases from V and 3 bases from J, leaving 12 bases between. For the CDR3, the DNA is TGTGCCACCAGTGATTCCGCGACTCAAGAAGAGACCCAGTACTTC. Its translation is CATSDSATQEETQYF.

The CDR3 reads CASRSRDGRGNTIYF. CDR3 coding DNA: TGTGCCAGCAGGAGTCGGGACGGTCGAGGTAACACCATATATTTT. V gene TRBV6-6 combines with J gene TRBJ1-3; D possibly corresponds to TRBD1 (5 bases). V was trimmed by 6 bases and J by 7 bases, leaving 19 bases between them. The CDR3 spans 15 residues. Per the germline V gene, CDR1 is MNHNY and CDR2 is SVGAGI (reference sequence).

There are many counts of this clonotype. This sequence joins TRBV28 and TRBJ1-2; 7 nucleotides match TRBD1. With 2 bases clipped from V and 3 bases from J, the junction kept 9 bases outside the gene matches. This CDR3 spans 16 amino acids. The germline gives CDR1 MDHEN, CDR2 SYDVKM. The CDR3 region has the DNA TGTGCCAGCAGTTTAGGGACAGCCCGGCAGGACTATGGCTACACCTTC. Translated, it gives CASSLGTARQDYGYTF.

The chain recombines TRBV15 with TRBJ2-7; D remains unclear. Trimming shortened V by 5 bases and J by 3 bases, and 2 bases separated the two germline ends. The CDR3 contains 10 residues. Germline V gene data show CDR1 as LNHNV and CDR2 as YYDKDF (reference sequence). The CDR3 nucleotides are TGTGCCACCAGCGTCTACGAGCAGTACTTC. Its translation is CATSVYEQYF.

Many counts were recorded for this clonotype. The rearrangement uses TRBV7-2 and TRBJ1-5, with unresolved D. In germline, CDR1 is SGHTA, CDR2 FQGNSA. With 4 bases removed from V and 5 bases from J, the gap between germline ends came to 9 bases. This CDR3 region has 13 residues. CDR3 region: CASSSQRYQPQHF. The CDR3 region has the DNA TGTGCCAGCAGCTCACAGAGGTATCAGCCCCAGCATTTT.

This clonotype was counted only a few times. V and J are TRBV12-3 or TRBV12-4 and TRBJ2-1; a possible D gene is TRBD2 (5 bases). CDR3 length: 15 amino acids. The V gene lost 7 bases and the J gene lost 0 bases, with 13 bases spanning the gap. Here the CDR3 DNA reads TGTGCCAGCAACTCAGGCGGGCCCTCCTACAATGAGCAGTTCTTC. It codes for CASNSGGPSYNEQFF.

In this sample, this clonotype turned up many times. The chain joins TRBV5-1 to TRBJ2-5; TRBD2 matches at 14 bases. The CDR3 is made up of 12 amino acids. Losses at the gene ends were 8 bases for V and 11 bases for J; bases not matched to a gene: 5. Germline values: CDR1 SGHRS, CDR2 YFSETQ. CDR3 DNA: TGCGCCAGTGGACTAGCGGGGGGTACACAGTACTTC. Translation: CASGLAGGTQYF. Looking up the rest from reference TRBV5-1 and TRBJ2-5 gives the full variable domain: KAGVTQTPRYLIKTRGQQVTLSCSPISGHRSVSWYQQTPGQGLQFLFEYFSETQRNKGNFPGRFSGRQFSNSRSEMNVSTLELGDSALYLCASGLAGGTQYFGPGTRLLVL.

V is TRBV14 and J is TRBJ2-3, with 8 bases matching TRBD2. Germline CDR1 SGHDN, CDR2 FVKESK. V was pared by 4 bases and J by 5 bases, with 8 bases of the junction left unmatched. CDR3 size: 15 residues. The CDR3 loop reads CASSPRRLAGDTQYF. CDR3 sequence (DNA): TGTGCCAGCAGCCCCCGACGGCTAGCGGGAGATACGCAGTATTTT.